The 16 T cell receptor beta chains below all came from one sample that was sequenced in a study of follicular helper T cells after annual influenza vaccination. Time point reported: 2014-2015 season, 7 days after vaccination. Here immunoSEQ multiplex PCR was the method, and the copy in TCRdb shows in-frame clones only, minus some. Of several thousand clones detected, roughly 80% appear once; the ten largest clones hold 3% to 4%. The sequencing here drew on CXCR5+ CD38- circulating T follicular helper cells from blood, taken 7 days after influenza vaccination. Subset given: circulating Tfh, non-naive CD4+CXCR5+PD-1+ (ICOS+CD38+ or ICOS-CD38-). The receptors here all came from an adult who received the influenza vaccine.

The V gene is TRBV6-1, the J gene TRBJ2-7, with 7 bases lining up with TRBD1. CDR3 length: 13 amino acids. Losses at the gene ends were 6 bases for V and 4 bases for J; bases not matched to a gene: 6. Germline assignment: CDR1 MNHNS and CDR2 SASEGT. Here the CDR3 reads CASSRGQEYEQYF. The CDR3 nucleotides are TGTGCCAGCAGCCGTGGACAGGAATACGAGCAGTACTTC.

J is TRBJ2-1 and V is TRBV5-1, with D hard to call. The V and J ends lost 0 bases and 5 bases respectively, with 9 bases between them. CDR3 length equals 14 residues. CDR1 and CDR2 (germline): SGHRS, YFSETQ. CDR3 sequence reads: CASSLESPHNEQFF. CDR3 DNA sequence: TGCGCCAGCAGCTTGGAATCTCCCCACAATGAGCAGTTCTTC.

The chain combines TRBV5-4 with TRBJ1-5, with D possibly being TRBD1 (6 bases). Per germline, CDR1 SGHNT and CDR2 YYREEE (reference sequence). The CDR3 extends over 13 amino acids. The V gene lost 5 bases and the J gene lost 4 bases, with 10 bases spanning the gap. Here the CDR3 DNA reads TGTGCCAGCAGTTCCGGGACAAATCAGCCCCAGCATTTT. Protein product: CASSSGTNQPQHF.

The V call is TRBV27, the J call TRBJ2-2; possible D gene TRBD2, 5 bases. The CDR3 loop spans 14 amino acids. V was clipped by 5 bases and J by 4 bases, with 11 bases between them. CDR1 and CDR2 from the germline V gene are MNHEY and SMNVEV (reference sequence). For the CDR3, the DNA is TGTGCCAGCAGTAGGACTTTGGTCACCGGGGAGCTGTTTTTT. Translating it yields CASSRTLVTGELFF.

V and J are TRBV9 and TRBJ1-1; the D is unclear. CDR1 is SGDLS and CDR2 is YYNGEE in the germline V gene. This CDR3 contains 15 residues. The V end lost 0 bases, the J end lost 4 bases, and 13 bases lay between the germline ends. CDR3 region: CASSVVSGVGTEAFF. For the CDR3, the DNA is TGTGCCAGCAGCGTAGTTTCGGGTGTGGGCACTGAAGCTTTCTTT.

This chain joins TRBV5-6 and TRBJ1-1; tentative D call: TRBD1 (5 bases). Trimming stripped 5 bases from V and 8 bases from J, with 25 bases between. The germline gives CDR1 SGHDT, CDR2 YYEEEE. The CDR3 totals 16 residues. CDR3 loop: CASRHSVDVTETEAFF. The CDR3 DNA sequence: TGTGCCAGCAGACATAGCGTGGACGTGACAGAGACGGAAGCTTTCTTT.

This rearrangement joins TRBV28 to TRBJ1-2; 10 bases are shared with TRBD1. V shed 1 base and J 6 bases; nucleotides not matched to a gene: 8. Germline CDR1 reads MDHEN; CDR2 reads SYDVKM. CDR3 length: 16 amino acids. The CDR3 DNA reads TGTGCCAGCAGTTTATCCGGGACAGGGGTGGTCCATGGCTACACCTTC. Protein: CASSLSGTGVVHGYTF.

This chain connects TRBV5-1 to TRBJ1-5; 9 positions match TRBD1. Germline CDR1 is SGHRS and CDR2 is YFSETQ. V gave up 2 bases and J gave up 7 bases; unmatched junction bases: 7. The CDR3 length is 15 residues. CDR3 residues: CASSLQGALGQPQHF. The CDR3 DNA sequence: TGCGCCAGCAGCTTACAGGGGGCTTTAGGCCAGCCCCAGCATTTT.

The rearrangement joins TRBV6-1 to TRBJ1-4, with 7 nucleotides matching TRBD1. J gave up 8 bases and V 3 bases, and 9 bases lay outside the gene matches. CDR1 is MNHNS, CDR2 SASEGT, per germline. This CDR3 region has 15 residues. Here the CDR3 DNA reads TGTGCCAGCAGTGAGTCCGAGACAGGGCCCGAAAAACTGTTTTTT. Protein: CASSESETGPEKLFF.

In this sample, this clone turned up a few times. J is TRBJ1-5 and V is TRBV2; possible D gene TRBD1, 5 bases. The CDR3 sequence is 16 residues long. The V gene lost 7 bases and the J gene lost 0 bases, with 16 bases spanning the gap. CDR1 and CDR2 from the germline V gene are SNHLY and FYNNEI. This CDR3 is CASKEWGRYSNQPQHF. The CDR3 bases are TGTGCCAGCAAGGAGTGGGGACGATATAGCAATCAGCCCCAGCATTTT.

The genes are TRBV4-2 and TRBJ1-1, with 7 bases aligning to TRBD1. The junction had 11 bases not matched to a gene; V was cut back by 4 bases and J by 3 bases. Per the germline V gene, CDR1 is LGHNA and CDR2 is YNFKEQ. The CDR3 has 16 amino acids. CDR3 region: CASSPGPGQGDTEAFF. As DNA, the CDR3 is TGTGCCAGCAGCCCAGGACCCGGGCAGGGGGACACTGAAGCTTTCTTT.

The chain has TRBV4-3 and TRBJ1-2; D is possibly TRBD1 (5 bases). Germline V gene lookup returns CDR1 LGHNA and CDR2 YSLEER. CDR3 length: 16 residues. Trimming removed 0 bases at V and 4 bases at J, with 15 bases between. Here the CDR3 DNA reads TGCGCCAGCAGCCAAGAGGCCTCAGGGCGGCTCTATGGCTACACCTTC. This codes for CASSQEASGRLYGYTF.

V is TRBV29-1 and J is TRBJ1-1, with D possibly being TRBD1 (6 bases). The CDR3 extends over 13 amino acids. Trimming left V 3 bases short and J 1 base short, with 9 bases between. CDR1 and CDR2 (germline): SQVTM, ANQGSEA. CDR3: CSVDRQANTEAFF. CDR3 in DNA: TGCAGCGTTGACCGACAGGCGAACACTGAAGCTTTCTTT.

This clone was counted between two and nine times. The chain combines TRBV7-6 with TRBJ2-3; TRBD1 matches 8 bases. V shed 6 bases, J shed 1 base, and the junction held 6 bases outside the gene matches. This CDR3 has 15 amino acids. Germline V CDR1 and CDR2: SGHVS, FNYEAQ. CDR3 nucleotides: TGTGCCAGCAGACTGGGACAGGCAGGCACAGATACGCAGTATTTT. Translated: CASRLGQAGTDTQYF.

For this clone: An end of the junction does not agree with germline; a read error may underlie this. The chain's CDR3 is CASSRESGTLHF. DNA of the CDR3: TGTGCCAGCAGCCGCGAATCGGGAACCCTCCACTTT. The gene calls are TRBV5-1 and TRBJ1-6, with D unresolved. The CDR3 is made up of 12 amino acids. Germline assignment: CDR1 SGHRS and CDR2 YFSETQ.

The chain is built from TRBV4-2 and TRBJ1-2; a weak D match, TRBD1 (6 bases). Trimming removed 1 base from V and 3 bases from J, with 9 bases in between. In germline, CDR1 is LGHNA, CDR2 YNFKEQ. The CDR3 is 14 amino acids. The CDR3 DNA follows: TGTGCCAGCAGCCAAGGACAGGAGGACTATGGCTACACCTTC. It translates to CASSQGQEDYGYTF.